Listed below are T cell receptor beta chains from one sample, sequenced in a study of cytomegalovirus exposure and HLA in healthy donors. TCRdb's table, derived via immunoSEQ multiplex PCR, lists solely in-frame clones and lacks some. Seen here are under 200,000 clones, approximately 82% observed once, and the top ten hold nearly 8.5%. Sequencing used PBMCs. These receptors originate from a male donor in good health and CMV-seropositive. The CDR3 runs from the conserved cysteine through the conserved F or W. The D gene is left open where the match is weak. Not all rows give a size; the values are once, few, many and, for expanded clones, a class.

>TRBJ1-5|TRBD1|TRBV30|NA
CAWSARGGTGGNQPQHF
TGTGCCTGGAGTGCCAGGGGTGGGACAGGGGGTAATCAGCCCCAGCATTTT
>TRBJ1-5|TRBD1|TRBV7-2|NA
CASSPDRGPQHF
TGTGCCAGCAGCCCTGACAGGGGGCCCCAGCATTTT
>TRBJ1-4|NA|TRBV30|NA
CASSGGRGEKLFF
TGTGCCTCCAGTGGGGGCCGGGGTGAAAAACTGTTTTTT
>TRBJ2-5|TRBD1|TRBV5-4|NA
CASSPGQDFRETQYF
TGTGCCAGCAGCCCGGGACAGGATTTTAGGGAGACCCAGTACTTC
>TRBJ1-1|TRBD1|TRBV29-1|NA
CSVESPRGTGVAEAFF
TGCAGCGTTGAATCGCCCCGTGGGACAGGGGTGGCTGAAGCTTTCTTT
>TRBJ2-7|TRBD2|TRBV5-4|NA
CASSLRTSGSYEQYF
TGTGCCAGCAGCTTAAGGACTAGCGGGAGTTACGAGCAGTACTTC
>TRBJ2-7|NA|TRBV27|NA
CASSTVDSYEQYF
TGTGCCAGCAGTACCGTAGACAGTTACGAGCAGTACTTC
>TRBJ2-6|TRBD1|TRBV7-2|once
CASSPDRGLSGANGLTF
TGTGCCAGCAGCCCTGACAGGGGGCTATCTGGGGCCAACGGCCTGACTTTC
>TRBJ2-7|NA|TRBV19|NA
CASSIKLVGEQYF
TGTGCCAGTAGTATCAAACTAGTTGGCGAGCAGTACTTC
>TRBJ1-5|NA|TRBV6-5|NA
CASSSVRPGRGQPQHF
TGTGCCAGCAGTTCCGTTAGGCCCGGCCGGGGTCAGCCCCAGCATTTT
>TRBJ2-3|TRBD2|TRBV7-8|NA
CASSLAGGPQDTQYF
TGTGCCAGCAGCCTAGCGGGGGGGCCACAAGATACGCAGTATTTT
>TRBJ2-1|NA|TRBV7-2|NA
CASSSDRLQFF
TGTGCCAGCAGCTCCGACAGGCTGCAGTTCTTC
>TRBJ1-4|NA|TRBV7-2|NA
CASSLLQGREKLFF
TGTGCCAGCAGCTTACTACAGGGTCGTGAAAAACTGTTTTTT
>TRBJ1-2|NA|TRBV6-1|NA
CASSEVPGWSYGYTF
TGTGCCAGCAGTGAAGTGCCGGGATGGAGCTATGGCTACACCTTC
>TRBJ1-4|NA|TRBV7-2|NA
CASSLDGAVLEKLFF
TGTGCCAGCAGCTTAGATGGGGCAGTACTTGAAAAACTGTTTTTT
>TRBJ2-5|NA|TRBV5-5|NA
CASSLRGDGRETQYF
TGTGCCAGCAGCTTAAGAGGCGACGGGAGAGAGACCCAGTACTTC
>TRBJ2-2|NA|TRBV19|few
CASSMGNTGELFF
TGTGCCAGTAGTATGGGCAACACCGGGGAGCTGTTTTTT
>TRBJ1-1|NA|TRBV7-9|few
CSSGSQSGTEAFF
TGTTCCAGCGGCTCCCAATCGGGCACTGAAGCTTTCTTT
>TRBJ1-2|NA|TRBV10-3|NA
CAISEWGSRGYTF
TGTGCCATCAGTGAGTGGGGCTCGAGGGGCTACACCTTC
>TRBJ1-2|NA|TRBV6-5|once
CASSYSRGSNYGYTF
TGTGCCAGCAGTTACTCGAGAGGGTCTAACTATGGCTACACCTTC
>TRBJ1-2|NA|TRBV21-1|NA
CASSKGQGDYTF
TGTGCCAGCAGCAAAGGGCAGGGCGACTACACCTTC
>TRBJ1-2|TRBD1|TRBV30|NA
CAWTSGTVNYGYTF
TGTGCCTGGACCTCAGGGACAGTGAACTATGGCTACACCTTC
>TRBJ2-7|NA|TRBV5-1|NA
CASSLRPGITYEQYF
TGCGCCAGCAGCTTGAGGCCAGGGATAACCTACGAGCAGTACTTC
>TRBJ2-1|TRBD1|TRBV18|few
CASSRRTGEDEQFF
TGTGCCAGCTCACGACGGACAGGGGAGGATGAGCAGTTCTTC
>TRBJ2-4|NA|TRBV6-5|once
CASSYGRDRNSQYF
TGTGCCAGCAGTTACGGGCGGGACAGAAACAGTCAGTACTTC
>TRBJ2-2|TRBD1|TRBV5-1|NA
CASSRDGDRATGELFF
TGCGCCAGCAGCCGGGATGGGGACAGGGCCACCGGGGAGCTGTTTTTT
>TRBJ1-1|NA|TRBV15|NA
CATSRDKGTNTEAFF
TGTGCCACCAGCAGAGATAAAGGGACTAACACTGAAGCTTTCTTT
>TRBJ1-2|TRBD1|TRBV28|NA
CASSSPGQGAGGYTF
TGTGCCAGCAGCTCTCCGGGACAGGGGGCAGGGGGCTACACCTTC
>TRBJ1-4|NA|TRBV10-2|NA
CASSDLRQGYEREKLFF
TGCGCCAGCAGTGATCTGAGGCAGGGCTACGAGAGGGAAAAACTGTTTTTT
>TRBJ2-7|TRBD1|TRBV28|NA
CASSHRTTGPSYEQYF
TGTGCCAGCAGCCACAGAACGACAGGGCCCTCCTACGAGCAGTACTTC
>TRBJ1-1|NA|TRBV11-2|few
CASSLYGSEAFF
TGTGCCAGCAGCTTATACGGGTCTGAAGCTTTCTTT
>TRBJ1-6|TRBD1|TRBV9|NA
CASSSTGAYNSPLHF
TGTGCCAGCAGCTCAACAGGGGCCTATAATTCACCCCTCCACTTT
>TRBJ2-1|TRBD1|TRBV27|NA
CASNGQGPYNEQFF
TGTGCCAGCAACGGACAGGGACCCTACAATGAGCAGTTCTTC
>TRBJ2-6|TRBD2|TRBV9|NA
CASSVGLAGSYSGANVLTF
TGTGCCAGCAGCGTTGGACTAGCGGGATCCTACTCTGGGGCCAACGTCCTGACTTTC
>TRBJ1-2|TRBD1|TRBV27|few
CASSLVPGGRVGYGYTF
TGTGCCAGCAGTTTGGTCCCAGGGGGCAGAGTGGGCTATGGCTACACCTTC
>TRBJ1-4|TRBD1|TRBV2|NA
CASSDQGVGEKLFF
TGTGCCAGCAGTGATCAGGGGGTTGGTGAAAAACTGTTTTTT
>TRBJ1-1|NA|TRBV6-6|NA
CASSYGHRNTEAFF
TGTGCCAGCAGTTACGGACATAGGAACACTGAAGCTTTCTTT
>TRBJ1-4|TRBD1|TRBV2|NA
CASSLRGTGTEEKLFF
TGTGCCAGCAGTCTGAGGGGTACCGGGACAGAAGAAAAACTGTTTTTT